This note documents a single TCR beta chain sequence. Under the authors' procedure: Nucleated cell number was recorded as an estimate derived from reference gene primer amplification. Here immunoSEQ multiplex PCR was the method, and the copy in TCRdb shows in-frame clones only, minus some. V and J calls and clone size come straight from that table; D and trimming were deduced from the DNA. The sample includes about 60,000 clones, about three quarters of them seen just once. This record belongs to a study of blood T cell repertoires in COVID-19. For the study at large: Both acute and convalescent COVID-19 samples were obtained from the United States, Italy and Spain. From T cells, B-cell-depleted T cells, or PBMCs came the material, which was cDNA or gDNA.

The CDR3 has 16 amino acids. This rearrangement joins TRBV1 to TRBJ1-2; TRBD1 is the table's D call, not checked against the DNA. TRBV1 is a known pseudogene. The specimen sequenced was peripheral blood. The sequence derives from a woman of 80 years or more with acute or convalescent COVID-19. The CDR3 spells CTSSPQGGGTNYGYTF. In DNA form, the CDR3 reads TGCACCAGCAGCCCCCAGGGGGGAGGTACGAACTATGGCTACACCTTC.